Shown below are 5 T cell receptor beta chains from a single sample sequenced in a study of blood T cell repertoires in COVID-19 (dated by TCRdb to about 2020). Preparation of the library involved the immunoSEQ multiplex PCR assay. What TCRdb holds here is the immuneACCESS table cut down to in-frame rearrangements. Part of the clones is not present; checked against another copy, under half of the missing clones reflect an unresolved V gene, and the others are unexplained. The sample records more than 50,000 clones, roughly 90% of which are singletons. The ten most abundant clones make up approximately 4% of the sample. Sequences were obtained from peripheral blood. These receptors all come from a human donor in a cohort sampled during active COVID-19.

This clone was counted between two and nine times. V is TRBV5-6 and J is TRBJ2-7; TRBD2 matches at 10 bases. The trim removed 0 bases at V and 2 bases at J, leaving 2 bases unmatched. Germline-derived CDR1 and CDR2 are SGHDT and YYEEEE. The CDR3 spans 15 residues. The DNA of the CDR3 is TGTGCCAGCAGCTTGGGGGGACTAGCGCCCTACGAGCAGTACTTC. It codes for CASSLGGLAPYEQYF.

The V and J genes are TRBV4-2 and TRBJ2-7, with D maybe TRBD2 (6 bases). Per the germline V gene, CDR1 is LGHNA and CDR2 is YNFKEQ. This CDR3 has 14 amino acids. Trimming left V 1 base short and J 6 bases short, with 13 bases between. The CDR3 reads CASSQGPSASEQYF. The CDR3 DNA is TGTGCCAGCAGCCAAGGCCCTAGCGCATCCGAGCAGTACTTC.

The genes are TRBV27 and TRBJ2-3; no clear D. V was trimmed by 6 bases and J by 2 bases, leaving 12 bases between them. Germline V lookup: CDR1 MNHEY, CDR2 SMNVEV (reference sequence). This CDR3 has 14 residues. CDR3 sequence reads: CASRKQVDTDTQYF. For the CDR3, the DNA is TGTGCCAGCAGAAAGCAGGTAGACACAGATACGCAGTATTTT.

The rearrangement uses TRBV7-8 and TRBJ2-3; TRBD2 matches 8 bases. Losses at the gene ends were 2 bases for V and 2 bases for J; bases not matched to a gene: 18. Germline lookup yields CDR1 SGHVS and CDR2 FQNEAQ. This CDR3 is built from 20 residues. CDR3 region: CASSLFGGLGSGGSTDTQYF. The CDR3 DNA reads as TGTGCCAGCAGCTTATTTGGGGGCCTCGGAAGCGGGGGATCCACAGATACGCAGTATTTT.

V gene TRBV4-2 combines with J gene TRBJ1-1, with D unclear. This CDR3 has 13 residues. With 0 bases removed from V and 5 bases from J, the gap between germline ends came to 7 bases. Per germline, CDR1 LGHNA and CDR2 YNFKEQ. The CDR3 loop reads CASSQERGTEAFF. In DNA, the CDR3 is TGTGCCAGCAGCCAAGAGAGAGGGACTGAAGCTTTCTTT.